These T cell receptor beta chains were read from a single sample in a study of shared clonotypes between healthy human individuals. Sequenced by immunoSEQ multiplex PCR; TCRdb stores in-frame clones only, minus some. The sample records approximately 1.9 million clones, just over 90% being singletons. Sequenced input: naive CD8+ T cells from PBMCs. The receptor set was obtained from a young man in good health. Some clones in this sample may be carry-over from other donors' samples. Each CDR3 is given with its conserved first and last residue. A D gene is named only where the DNA matches it firmly. The listing skips clone size in some rows; elsewhere it reads once, few, many or a size class.

clone_size: few
d_call: -
j_call: TRBJ1-3
v_call: TRBV7-9
cdr3_nt: TGTGCCAGCAGCTTAGGACAAAACACCATATATTTT
cdr3_aa: CASSLGQNTIYF

clone_size: few
d_call: TRBD1
j_call: TRBJ2-7
v_call: TRBV7-9
cdr3_nt: TGTGCCAGCAGCTCAGGACCAGGGGGCCTATCCTCCTACGAGCAGTACTTC
cdr3_aa: CASSSGPGGLSSYEQYF

clone_size: -
d_call: -
j_call: TRBJ1-5
v_call: TRBV4-2
cdr3_nt: TGTGCCAGCAGCCAAGAGGGGGTTGGTCCCCGGCATTTT
cdr3_aa: CASSQEGVGPRHF

clone_size: -
d_call: TRBD2
j_call: TRBJ2-1
v_call: TRBV6-5
cdr3_nt: TGTGCCAGCAGTTACCGACTAGCGTTTTACAATGAGCAGTTCTTC
cdr3_aa: CASSYRLAFYNEQFF

clone_size: -
d_call: -
j_call: TRBJ2-2
v_call: TRBV4-3
cdr3_nt: TGCGCCAGCAGCCAAGATGAGGTTGGCAGGACGGACACCGGGGAGCTGTTTTTT
cdr3_aa: CASSQDEVGRTDTGELFF

clone_size: -
d_call: -
j_call: TRBJ2-3
v_call: TRBV27
cdr3_nt: TGTGCCAGCAGTTTAATGGGGGCCTGGGCGACAGAGAGTTACACAGATACGCAGTATTTT
cdr3_aa: CASSLMGAWATESYTDTQYF

clone_size: -
d_call: -
j_call: TRBJ2-1
v_call: TRBV7-3
cdr3_nt: TGTGCCAGCAGCTTTTTCCTGAGCTCCTACAATGAGCAGTTCTTC
cdr3_aa: CASSFFLSSYNEQFF

clone_size: -
d_call: TRBD2
j_call: TRBJ2-3
v_call: TRBV9
cdr3_nt: TGTGCCAGCAGCCTAGCTCTAGCGGGAGGGCCGGATACGCAGTATTTT
cdr3_aa: CASSLALAGGPDTQYF

clone_size: -
d_call: -
j_call: TRBJ2-5
v_call: TRBV19
cdr3_nt: TGTGCCAGTTCTTTTAGGACAGTCCAAGAGACCCAGTACTTC
cdr3_aa: CASSFRTVQETQYF

clone_size: -
d_call: -
j_call: TRBJ2-7
v_call: TRBV6-1
cdr3_nt: TGTGCCAGCAGTGACGGGGACACTTCCTACGAGCAGTACTTC
cdr3_aa: CASSDGDTSYEQYF

clone_size: once
d_call: -
j_call: TRBJ1-2
v_call: TRBV28
cdr3_nt: TGTGCCAGCAGTTTCCTCGGGGGGACGGCAGTTAACTATGGCTACACCTTC
cdr3_aa: CASSFLGGTAVNYGYTF

clone_size: -
d_call: -
j_call: TRBJ2-3
v_call: TRBV28
cdr3_nt: TGTGCCAGCAGTCTCAGACCGTACGGCACAGATACGCAGTATTTT
cdr3_aa: CASSLRPYGTDTQYF

clone_size: -
d_call: TRBD2
j_call: TRBJ2-2
v_call: TRBV27
cdr3_nt: TGTGCCAGCAGTTTATCTGCTAGCGGTCCCACCGGGGAGCTGTTTTTT
cdr3_aa: CASSLSASGPTGELFF

clone_size: -
d_call: TRBD1
j_call: TRBJ2-1
v_call: TRBV28
cdr3_nt: TGTGCCAGCAGTTCCCACAGGGGGCCGAGGGAGCAGTTCTTC
cdr3_aa: CASSSHRGPREQFF

clone_size: -
d_call: TRBD2
j_call: TRBJ2-7
v_call: TRBV11-3
cdr3_nt: TGTGCCAGCAGCCGAGGGACTAGCGCAGAGCAGTACTTC
cdr3_aa: CASSRGTSAEQYF

clone_size: -
d_call: -
j_call: TRBJ2-7
v_call: TRBV19
cdr3_nt: TGTGCCGGGCAGAAATGGACCTCCTGGACAGAAGCCAACGAGCAGTACTTC
cdr3_aa: CAGQKWTSWTEANEQYF

clone_size: few
d_call: -
j_call: TRBJ2-1
v_call: TRBV7-9
cdr3_nt: TGTGCCAGCAGCTTAGCCGACAATGAGCAGTTCTTC
cdr3_aa: CASSLADNEQFF

clone_size: -
d_call: -
j_call: TRBJ2-7
v_call: TRBV6-1
cdr3_nt: TGTGCCAGCAGTGAACGGGTTGTCGGCCGGGGGAAGACCGAGCAGTACTTC
cdr3_aa: CASSERVVGRGKTEQYF

clone_size: once
d_call: -
j_call: TRBJ1-2
v_call: TRBV10-3
cdr3_nt: TGTGCCATCAGTGAGTCGGGCAGGGACGGTGGCTATGGCTACACCTTC
cdr3_aa: CAISESGRDGGYGYTF

clone_size: -
d_call: -
j_call: TRBJ2-7
v_call: TRBV4-2
cdr3_nt: TGTGCCAGCAGCCATCCCCCAGTCGGACAGAGCTACGAGCAGTACTTC
cdr3_aa: CASSHPPVGQSYEQYF

clone_size: -
d_call: -
j_call: TRBJ1-4
v_call: TRBV2
cdr3_nt: TGTGCCAGCAGTGATCCTGCAACTAATGAAAAACTGTTTTTT
cdr3_aa: CASSDPATNEKLFF

clone_size: -
d_call: -
j_call: TRBJ1-1
v_call: TRBV5-1
cdr3_nt: TGCGCCAGCAGCTTCGGGGGCCAGACGGCCTTGAACACTGAAGCTTTCTTT
cdr3_aa: CASSFGGQTALNTEAFF

clone_size: -
d_call: TRBD2
j_call: TRBJ2-7
v_call: TRBV7-9
cdr3_nt: TGTGCCAGCAGCTTAGGAAGGACTAGCGGGAGACACTACGAGCAGTACTTC
cdr3_aa: CASSLGRTSGRHYEQYF

clone_size: once
d_call: -
j_call: TRBJ2-2
v_call: TRBV11-2
cdr3_nt: TGTGCCAGCAGTCCGGATGGAGTCGGTCCCGGGGAGCTGTTTTTT
cdr3_aa: CASSPDGVGPGELFF

clone_size: -
d_call: -
j_call: TRBJ2-7
v_call: TRBV13
cdr3_nt: TGTGCCAGCAGCCACTTTCCCGATGGGTCCCCCTACGAGCAGTACTTC
cdr3_aa: CASSHFPDGSPYEQYF

clone_size: -
d_call: -
j_call: TRBJ2-5
v_call: TRBV7-8
cdr3_nt: TGTGCCAGCAGCTTAGATACGGGGTGGGAGTTGGAGACCCAGTACTTC
cdr3_aa: CASSLDTGWELETQYF

clone_size: -
d_call: -
j_call: TRBJ1-1
v_call: TRBV19
cdr3_nt: TGTGCCAGTAGGACAGAGGTCACTGAAGCTTTCTTT
cdr3_aa: CASRTEVTEAFF

clone_size: -
d_call: -
j_call: TRBJ2-1
v_call: TRBV27
cdr3_nt: TGTGCCAGCAGTTTAGTCAGGGAGAATGAGCAGTTCTTC
cdr3_aa: CASSLVRENEQFF

clone_size: -
d_call: -
j_call: TRBJ1-1
v_call: TRBV7-9
cdr3_nt: TGTGCCAGCAGCTTCCGGCAGGGGCTAGGGACTGAAGCTTTCTTT
cdr3_aa: CASSFRQGLGTEAFF

clone_size: -
d_call: -
j_call: TRBJ1-2
v_call: TRBV6-4
cdr3_nt: TGTGCCAGCAGTGACAGGGGACATGGCTACACCTTC
cdr3_aa: CASSDRGHGYTF

clone_size: -
d_call: -
j_call: TRBJ2-7
v_call: TRBV27
cdr3_nt: TGTGCCAGCAGTACCAGGCACCGGACCTACGAGCAGTACTTC
cdr3_aa: CASSTRHRTYEQYF

clone_size: -
d_call: TRBD1
j_call: TRBJ1-1
v_call: TRBV18
cdr3_nt: TGTGCCAGCTCACCCCGGGACAGGAGAGAAGCTTTCTTT
cdr3_aa: CASSPRDRREAFF